This TCR beta chain was sequenced for a study of lymphopenia after photon versus proton radiotherapy (dated by TCRdb to about 2019). Some background on the complete study: The immunological effects of photon versus proton radiation therapy were compared in patients with gastrointestinal tumors who developed high-grade lymphopenia. The cohort included over 15 patients with gastrointestinal tumors who developed lymphopenia after receiving either photon or proton therapy. The study was designed to characterize how the impact on the immune system differs between the two radiation modalities.

The full study reports these points: During treatment, patients who received photon therapy lost naive T cells and TCR diversity and gained effector/memory populations, whereas patients who received proton therapy remained relatively stable. The survival association was examined only in patients who died, and the authors described better survival with proton therapy as a possibility, not as a demonstrated result. Across the cohort, an inverse correlation was found between a larger post-nadir drop in TCR diversity and overall survival time among patients who died. After the lymphocyte count nadir, oligoclonal expansion, especially of CD8+ Temra cells, was observed in photon-treated repertoires, and the drop in diversity was driven by this expansion.

The library was obtained by the immunoSEQ multiplex PCR assay. T cell repertoires were profiled by deep sequencing of rearranged TCR beta loci, alongside multiparametric flow cytometry. The table comes from immuneACCESS by way of TCRdb, which keeps in-frame sequences with V and J called. Part of the clones is missing from these tables; in studies checked, under half for an unresolved V gene and the rest for unknown reasons. The sample has under 20,000 clones on record, around nine tenths of them singletons. The biggest ten clones account for 5.5% to 7.5% of the sample. Remarks on this clone: Its binding antigen is unknown. Within one base of it there is no much larger clone, and no base qualities were kept. The same CDR3 can be traced to other DNA sequences in this sample.

The germline ends are 3 bases apart after V is trimmed by 0 bases and J by 2 bases. Reading the germline V gene gives CDR1 KGHSH and CDR2 LQKENI. Including the terminal cysteine and phenylalanine, the CDR3 comprises 13 residues. The entry retains the CDR3 DNA only, 39 bases that are in frame from base 1. The sample consisted of peripheral blood, taken from a patient treated with photon-based radiotherapy. The TCR sequence derives from a man aged 55 to 70 with pancreatic cancer. Rearrangement joined TRBV18 to TRBJ2-3; the D gene remains uncertain. The CDR3 protein: CASSPPSTDTQYF. The sequenced DNA: TGTGCCAGCTCACCACCCTCCACAGATACGCAGTATTTT.